A selection of T cell receptor beta chains follows, all from one sample in a study of OX40 agonist ivuxolimab in advanced cancers. Clones were read by immunoSEQ multiplex PCR, and TCRdb kept only the in-frame ones, dropping some. The sample shows some 60,000 clones, more than 85% of them seen only once. The material was CD4+ or CD8+ T cells sorted from blood, obtained in a trial of the OX40 agonist ivuxolimab. The source of these receptors is an adult with an advanced solid tumor such as melanoma, head and neck, liver or kidney cancer. Each CDR3 is given with its conserved first and last residue. A D gene is named only where the DNA matches it firmly. Rows give clone size only sometimes, using once, few, many, or a class for an expanded clone.

cdr3_length,clone_size,v_call,d_call,j_call,cdr3_nt,cdr3_aa
15,-,TRBV10-3,-,TRBJ1-6,TGTGCCATCAGTGAGTCGGCAAACTATAATTCACCCCTCCACTTT,CAISESANYNSPLHF
17,-,TRBV19,-,TRBJ1-5,TGTGCCAGTAGTCCCGGTTTCGCGGGATATAGCAATCAGCCCCAGCATTTT,CASSPGFAGYSNQPQHF
12,once,TRBV29-1,-,TRBJ1-4,TGCAGCGTTGCAGGGCTCGGTGAAAAACTGTTTTTT,CSVAGLGEKLFF
13,-,TRBV10-2,-,TRBJ2-5,TGCGCCAGCAGTGAGTCCGAATGGGGCGGCCAGTACTTC,CASSESEWGGQYF
19,-,TRBV4-2,TRBD1,TRBJ1-2,TGTGCCAGCACCCCAAGGGACGCAGGGGGCGAAGAGGATAACTATGGCTACACCTTC,CASTPRDAGGEEDNYGYTF
12,-,TRBV4-2,-,TRBJ2-7,TGTGCCAGCAGCCAAGAGGGGGTAGAGCAGTACTTC,CASSQEGVEQYF
14,-,TRBV28,TRBD2,TRBJ2-5,TGTGCCAGCAGTCAACCGGGGGGGGATGAGACCCAGTACTTC,CASSQPGGDETQYF
13,-,TRBV10-3,-,TRBJ2-2,TGTGCCATCAGGCCGGGGGACACCGGGGAGCTGTTTTTT,CAIRPGDTGELFF
15,once,TRBV5-5,-,TRBJ2-1,TGTGCCAGCTCACAGGGCCTGACCAACTACAATGAGCAGTTCTTC,CASSQGLTNYNEQFF
15,-,TRBV19,-,TRBJ1-5,TGTGCCAGTAGTATAGAAATCGACCTGAATCAGCCCCAGCATTTT,CASSIEIDLNQPQHF
13,-,TRBV30,-,TRBJ2-5,TGTGCCTGGAGTGTCAAGGCCCAAGAGACCCAGTACTTC,CAWSVKAQETQYF
15,many,TRBV27,-,TRBJ1-1,TGTGCCAGCAGATATCTGGATGCCAGACTCACTGAAGCTTTCTTT,CASRYLDARLTEAFF
14,once,TRBV19,-,TRBJ1-1,TGTGCCAGTATCGATGCAGGGTCCCACGCTGAAGCTTTCTTT,CASIDAGSHAEAFF
14,-,TRBV14,-,TRBJ1-1,TGTGCCAGCAGCCAAGATACAGGACAGTCCGAAGCTTTCTTT,CASSQDTGQSEAFF
16,once,TRBV7-7,TRBD2,TRBJ2-2,TGTGCCAGCAGCTTCGGGACTAGCGGGGGCCTCGGGGAGCTGTTTTTT,CASSFGTSGGLGELFF